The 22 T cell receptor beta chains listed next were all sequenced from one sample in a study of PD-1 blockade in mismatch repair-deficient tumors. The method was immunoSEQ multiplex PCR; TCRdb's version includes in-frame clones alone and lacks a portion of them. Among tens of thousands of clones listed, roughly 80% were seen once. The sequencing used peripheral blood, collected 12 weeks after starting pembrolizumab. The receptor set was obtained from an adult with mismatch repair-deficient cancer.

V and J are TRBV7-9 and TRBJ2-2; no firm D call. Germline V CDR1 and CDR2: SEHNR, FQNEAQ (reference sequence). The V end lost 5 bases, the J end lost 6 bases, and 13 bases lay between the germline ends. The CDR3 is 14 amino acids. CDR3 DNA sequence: TGTGCCAGCAGCCGAATTTTTTACCCCGGGGAGCTGTTTTTT. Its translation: CASSRIFYPGELFF.

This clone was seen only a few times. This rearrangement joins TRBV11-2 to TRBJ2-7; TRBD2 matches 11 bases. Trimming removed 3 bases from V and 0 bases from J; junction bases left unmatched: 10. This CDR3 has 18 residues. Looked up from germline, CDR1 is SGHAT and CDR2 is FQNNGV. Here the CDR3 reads CASSLDGLAGLSSYEQYF. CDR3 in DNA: TGTGCCAGCAGCTTGGATGGACTAGCGGGCTTAAGCTCCTACGAGCAGTACTTC.

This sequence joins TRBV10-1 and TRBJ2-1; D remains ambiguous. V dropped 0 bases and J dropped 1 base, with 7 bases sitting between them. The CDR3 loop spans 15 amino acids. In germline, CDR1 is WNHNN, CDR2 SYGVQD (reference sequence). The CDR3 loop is CASSESSKSYNEQFF. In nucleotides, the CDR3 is TGCGCCAGCAGTGAGTCGAGCAAATCCTACAATGAGCAGTTCTTC.

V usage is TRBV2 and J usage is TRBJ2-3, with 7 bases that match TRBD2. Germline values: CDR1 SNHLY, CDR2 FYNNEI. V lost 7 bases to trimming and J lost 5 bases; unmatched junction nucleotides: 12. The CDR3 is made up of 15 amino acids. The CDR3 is CASTGLAEGIDTQYF. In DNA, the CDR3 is TGTGCCAGCACGGGGCTAGCGGAAGGGATAGATACGCAGTATTTT.

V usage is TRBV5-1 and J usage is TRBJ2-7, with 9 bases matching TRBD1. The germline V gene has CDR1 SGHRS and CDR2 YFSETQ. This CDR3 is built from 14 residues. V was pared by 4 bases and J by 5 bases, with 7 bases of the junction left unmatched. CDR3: CASSRGDRDHEQYF. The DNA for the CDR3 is TGCGCCAGCAGCCGTGGGGACAGGGACCACGAGCAGTACTTC.

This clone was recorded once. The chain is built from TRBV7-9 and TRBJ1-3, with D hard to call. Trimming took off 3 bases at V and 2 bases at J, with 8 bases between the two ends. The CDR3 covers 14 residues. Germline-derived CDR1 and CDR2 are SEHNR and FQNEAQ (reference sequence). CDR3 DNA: TGTGCCAGCAGCTTTAGGGCGGCTGGAAACACCATATATTTT. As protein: CASSFRAAGNTIYF.

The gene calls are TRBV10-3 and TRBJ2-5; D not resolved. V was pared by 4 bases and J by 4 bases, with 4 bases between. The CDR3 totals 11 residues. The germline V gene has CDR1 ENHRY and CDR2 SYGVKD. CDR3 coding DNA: TGTGCCATCAGTGCAGGAGAGACCCAGTACTTC. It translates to CAISAGETQYF.

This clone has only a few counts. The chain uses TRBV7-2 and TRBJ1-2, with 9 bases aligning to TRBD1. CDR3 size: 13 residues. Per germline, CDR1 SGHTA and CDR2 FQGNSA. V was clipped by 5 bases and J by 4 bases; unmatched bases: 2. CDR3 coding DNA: TGTGCCAGCAGCCTGGGACAGGGCTATGGCTACACCTTC. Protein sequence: CASSLGQGYGYTF.

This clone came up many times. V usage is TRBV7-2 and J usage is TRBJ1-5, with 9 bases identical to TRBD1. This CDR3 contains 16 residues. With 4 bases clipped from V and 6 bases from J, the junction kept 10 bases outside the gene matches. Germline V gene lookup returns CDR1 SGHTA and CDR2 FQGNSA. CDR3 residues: CASSSSGTGFSQPQHF. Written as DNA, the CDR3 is TGTGCCAGCAGCTCCTCCGGGACAGGGTTTAGTCAGCCCCAGCATTTT.

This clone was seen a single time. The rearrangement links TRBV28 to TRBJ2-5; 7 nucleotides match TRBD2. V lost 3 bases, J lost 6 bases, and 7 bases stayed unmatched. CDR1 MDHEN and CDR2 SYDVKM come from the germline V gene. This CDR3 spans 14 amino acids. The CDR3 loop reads CASSFVERDKTQYF. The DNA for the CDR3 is TGTGCCAGCAGTTTTGTTGAGCGGGATAAGACCCAGTACTTC.

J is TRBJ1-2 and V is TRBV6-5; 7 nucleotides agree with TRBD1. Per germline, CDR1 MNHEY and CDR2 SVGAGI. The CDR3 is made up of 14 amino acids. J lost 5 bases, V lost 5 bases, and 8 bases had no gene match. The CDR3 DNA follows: TGTGCCAGCAGTCGGGACAGACCGCGATATGGCTACACCTTC. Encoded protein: CASSRDRPRYGYTF.

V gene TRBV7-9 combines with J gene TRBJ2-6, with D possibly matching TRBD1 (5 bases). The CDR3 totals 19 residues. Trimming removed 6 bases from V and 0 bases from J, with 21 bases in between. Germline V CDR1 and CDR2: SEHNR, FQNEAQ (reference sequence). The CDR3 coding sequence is TGTGCCAGCAGACGCGGAGCTATCGACAGAACCTCTGGGGCCAACGTCCTGACTTTC. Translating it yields CASRRGAIDRTSGANVLTF.

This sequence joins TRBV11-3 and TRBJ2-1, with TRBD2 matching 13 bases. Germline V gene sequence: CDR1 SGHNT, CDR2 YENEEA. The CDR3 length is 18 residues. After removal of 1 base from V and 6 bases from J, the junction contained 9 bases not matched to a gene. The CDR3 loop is CASSLVRTSGRVGNEQFF. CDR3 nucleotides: TGTGCCAGCAGCTTAGTCCGGACTAGCGGGAGAGTGGGCAATGAGCAGTTCTTC.

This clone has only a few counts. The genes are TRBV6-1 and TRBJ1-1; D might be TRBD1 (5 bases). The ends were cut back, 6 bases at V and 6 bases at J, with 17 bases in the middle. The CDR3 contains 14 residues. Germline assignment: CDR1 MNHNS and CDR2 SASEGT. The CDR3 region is CASSAILGTAEAFF. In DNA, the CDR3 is TGTGCCAGCAGCGCGATTTTGGGGACCGCTGAAGCTTTCTTT.

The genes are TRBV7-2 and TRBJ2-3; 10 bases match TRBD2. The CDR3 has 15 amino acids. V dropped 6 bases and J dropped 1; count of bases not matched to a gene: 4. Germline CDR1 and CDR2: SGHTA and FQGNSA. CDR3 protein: CASRPLAGGTDTQYF. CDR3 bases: TGTGCCAGCAGGCCCCTAGCGGGGGGCACAGATACGCAGTATTTT.

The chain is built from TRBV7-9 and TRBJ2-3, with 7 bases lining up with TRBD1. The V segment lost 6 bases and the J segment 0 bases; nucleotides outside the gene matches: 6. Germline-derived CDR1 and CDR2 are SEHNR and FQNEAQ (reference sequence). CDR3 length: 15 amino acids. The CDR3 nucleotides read TGTGCCAGCAGTTTAAACAGGGGTAGCACAGATACGCAGTATTTT. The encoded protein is CASSLNRGSTDTQYF.

DNA for the CDR3: TGTGCCAGTTTAGAGGGCAATGAGCAGTTCTTC. It translates to CASLEGNEQFF. This rearrangement joins TRBV7-9 to TRBJ2-1; D might be TRBD2 (5 bases). CDR1 is SEHNR and CDR2 is FQNEAQ in the germline V gene (reference sequence). This CDR3 comprises 11 residues. V dropped 9 bases and J dropped 6 bases, with 9 bases sitting between them. Complete variable domain (other parts from reference TRBV7-9 and TRBJ2-1): DTGVSQNPRHKITKRGQNVTFRCDPISEHNRLYWYRQTLGQGPEFLTYFQNEAQLEKSRLLSDRFSAERPKGSFSTLEIQRTEQGDSAMYLCASLEGNEQFFGPGTRLTVL.

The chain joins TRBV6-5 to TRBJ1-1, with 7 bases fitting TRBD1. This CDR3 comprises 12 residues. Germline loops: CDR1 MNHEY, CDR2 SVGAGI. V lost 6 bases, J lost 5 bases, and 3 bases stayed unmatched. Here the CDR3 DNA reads TGTGCCAGCAGCTTGACAGGGACTGAAGCTTTCTTT. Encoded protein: CASSLTGTEAFF.

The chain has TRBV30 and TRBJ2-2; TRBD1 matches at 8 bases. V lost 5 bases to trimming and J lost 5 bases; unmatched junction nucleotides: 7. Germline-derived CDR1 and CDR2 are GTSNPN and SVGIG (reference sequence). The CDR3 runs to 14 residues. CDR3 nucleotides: TGTGCCTGGGATTCGACAGGGGAGACCGGGGAGCTGTTTTTT. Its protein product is CAWDSTGETGELFF.

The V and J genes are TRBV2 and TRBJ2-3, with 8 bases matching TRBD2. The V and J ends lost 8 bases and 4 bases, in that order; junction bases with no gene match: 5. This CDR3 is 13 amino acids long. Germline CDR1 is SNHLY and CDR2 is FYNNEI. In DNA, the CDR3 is TGTGCCAGCCAGCGGGAGATTCCAGATACGCAGTATTTT. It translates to CASQREIPDTQYF.

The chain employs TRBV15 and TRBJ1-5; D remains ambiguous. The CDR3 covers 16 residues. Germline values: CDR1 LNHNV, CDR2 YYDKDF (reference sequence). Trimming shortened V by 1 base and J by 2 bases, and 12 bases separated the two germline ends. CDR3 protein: CATSRVGTGRNQPQHF. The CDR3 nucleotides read TGTGCCACCAGCAGAGTGGGCACGGGTCGCAATCAGCCCCAGCATTTT.

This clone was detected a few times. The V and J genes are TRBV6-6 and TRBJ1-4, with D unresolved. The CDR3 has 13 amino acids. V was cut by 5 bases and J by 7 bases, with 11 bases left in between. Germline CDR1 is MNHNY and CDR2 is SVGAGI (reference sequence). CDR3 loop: CASSQTGGEKLFF. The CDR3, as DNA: TGTGCCAGCAGTCAAACGGGAGGTGAAAAACTGTTTTTT.